This TCR beta chain was retrieved from a study of blood T cell repertoires in COVID-19. CDR1 is MDHEN, CDR2 SYDVKM, per germline. This CDR3 is built from 15 residues. The V and J ends lost 11 bases and 4 bases respectively, with 21 bases between them. Assay used: immunoSEQ multiplex PCR; TCRdb lists only in-frame clones, some missing. The sample lists some 190,000 clones, 84% seen once, with about 20% in the top ten. The chain carries TRBV28 and TRBJ2-4; D possibly corresponds to TRBD1 (7 bases). Sequencing input: peripheral blood. The source of this sequence is a human donor in a cohort sampled during active COVID-19. The CDR3: CAYSRAGQLKNIQYF. CDR3 DNA sequence: TGTGCCTACAGTAGGGCGGGACAGCTAAAAAACATTCAGTACTTC.